The clone carrying this T cell receptor beta chain was picked up a small number of times. Its matching antigen is unknown. Per the germline V gene, CDR1 is DFQATT and CDR2 is SNEGSKA (reference sequence). CDR3 length equals 14 residues. V gave up 0 bases and J gave up 7 bases, with 12 bases separating them. This sample was taken from a study of T-cell memory formation after mild COVID-19. UMIs and sample barcodes were carried by the TCR alpha and TCR beta cDNA libraries that 5'RACE produced using constant-segment primers. TCRdb reprocessed the 5' RACE reads with MiXCR, giving one entry per CDR3 protein. The sample lists roughly 180,000 distinct CDR3 sequences, 15% to 20% seen once, with roughly 3.7% in the top ten. Study results and caveats: Shrinking CD4+ clones were chiefly CM and EM; CD8+ ones were chiefly EMRA.

The sequence was collected from a man aged 18 to 30 who had mild COVID-19 (a few samples of this study predate the infection). Cell type and time point are not known. The sample comprised PBMCs or a T cell subset sorted from them (not recorded which). The rearrangement joins TRBV20-1 to TRBJ1-4, with D perhaps matching TRBD1 (6 bases). CDR3: CSARDRRGAEKLFF. The CDR3 nucleotides are TGCAGTGCTAGAGATCGCAGGGGCGCTGAAAAACTGTTTTTT.